Below are 4 T cell receptor beta chains sequenced from a single sample in a study of control samples from healthy donors and cancer patients. Clones were read by immunoSEQ multiplex PCR, and TCRdb kept only the in-frame ones, dropping some. The sample includes roughly 150,000 clones, 80% to 95% of them seen just once. The sample consisted of blood. The source is a young man in good health.

This clone is a singleton in its sample. The chain couples TRBV4-2 to TRBJ2-5, with 7 bases that match TRBD1. The ends lost 4 bases at V and 6 bases at J; junction bases unmatched: 8. This CDR3 comprises 14 residues. The germline CDR1 and CDR2 sequences are LGHNA and YNFKEQ. The CDR3 is CASSRGRGWKTQYF. CDR3 sequence (DNA): TGTGCCAGCAGCCGGGGCAGGGGGTGGAAGACCCAGTACTTC.

The V and J genes are TRBV7-9 and TRBJ2-7; 8 bases line up with TRBD2. V was pared by 4 bases and J by 5 bases, with 16 bases of the junction left unmatched. The CDR3 length is 17 residues. Germline assignment: CDR1 SEHNR and CDR2 FQNEAQ (reference sequence). The CDR3 loop reads CASSSPQRETSSNEQYF. The CDR3 DNA reads as TGTGCCAGCAGCTCGCCACAGCGGGAGACTAGCTCTAACGAGCAGTACTTC.

Here the CDR3 reads CSASFHGASGQPQHF. CDR3 sequence (DNA): TGCAGTGCTAGTTTTCACGGGGCGTCGGGCCAGCCCCAGCATTTT. The chain employs TRBV20-1 and TRBJ1-5; a possible D gene is TRBD1 (5 bases). Trimming took off 3 bases at V and 7 bases at J, with 19 bases between the two ends. This CDR3 has 15 residues. Germline V gene sequence: CDR1 DFQATT, CDR2 SNEGSKA (reference sequence).

This rearrangement joins TRBV11-2 to TRBJ1-4; D remains unclear. The germline V gene has CDR1 SGHAT and CDR2 FQNNGV. V was pared by 5 bases and J by 1 base, with 11 bases between. The CDR3 runs to 15 residues. CDR3 nucleotide sequence: TGTGCCAGCAGCAGTAGACCTGTAACTAATGAAAAACTGTTTTTT. As protein: CASSSRPVTNEKLFF. Variable domain in full (rest from reference TRBV11-2 and TRBJ1-4): EAGVAQSPRYKIIEKRQSVAFWCNPISGHATLYWYQQILGQGPKLLIQFQNNGVVDDSQLPKDRFSAERLKGVDSTLKIQPAKLEDSAVYLCASSSRPVTNEKLFFGSGTQLSVL.